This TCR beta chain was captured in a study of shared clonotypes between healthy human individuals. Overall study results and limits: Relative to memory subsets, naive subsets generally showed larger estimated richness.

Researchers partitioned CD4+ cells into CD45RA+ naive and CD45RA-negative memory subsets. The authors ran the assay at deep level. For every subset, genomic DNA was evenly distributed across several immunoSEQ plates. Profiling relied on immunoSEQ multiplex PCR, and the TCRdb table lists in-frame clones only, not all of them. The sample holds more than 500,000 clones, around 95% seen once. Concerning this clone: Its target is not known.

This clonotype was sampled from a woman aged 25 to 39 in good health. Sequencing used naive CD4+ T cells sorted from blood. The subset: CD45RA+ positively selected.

In DNA, the CDR3 is TGTGCCAGCAGCCAGGGACAGGGGGATTATCGGAGGTCCTACGAGCAGTACTTC. This codes for CASSQGQGDYRRSYEQYF. V gene TRBV7-2 combines with J gene TRBJ2-7; 11 bases fit TRBD1. The junction had 13 bases not matched to a gene; V was cut back by 5 bases and J by 1 base. This CDR3 has 18 amino acids. The V gene's germline CDR1 is SGHTA and CDR2 FQGNSA.